This passage covers 2 T cell receptor beta chains from one sample sequenced in a study of cytomegalovirus exposure and HLA in healthy donors. The PCR was carried out with 60 Vbeta primers and 13 Jbeta primers. Clones were read by immunoSEQ multiplex PCR, and TCRdb kept only the in-frame ones, dropping some. The data show about 170,000 clones, with approximately 76% seen just once and 5.4% held by the top ten. Source material: PBMCs. Source of these receptors: a young woman in good health and CMV-seropositive.

The J gene is TRBJ1-1, the V gene TRBV10-3, with TRBD1 as a possible D gene (5 bases). The length of the CDR3 is 15 residues. Germline-derived CDR1 and CDR2 are ENHRY and SYGVKD. V was trimmed by 3 bases and J by 10 bases, leaving 21 bases between them. CDR3 nucleotides: TGTGCCATCAGTGACCTCCTAACCGCGGGCGGGGGAGCTTTCTTT. As protein: CAISDLLTAGGGAFF.

This clone was detected only once. CDR3 sequence: CASRTGQSGANVLTF. The CDR3 DNA sequence: TGTGCCAGCAGGACAGGGCAATCTGGGGCCAACGTCCTGACTTTC. This chain joins TRBV27 and TRBJ2-6, with 7 bases that match TRBD1. The germline CDR1 and CDR2 sequences are MNHEY and SMNVEV (reference sequence). The CDR3 sequence is 15 residues long. J lost 1 base, V lost 6 bases, and 3 bases had no gene match.